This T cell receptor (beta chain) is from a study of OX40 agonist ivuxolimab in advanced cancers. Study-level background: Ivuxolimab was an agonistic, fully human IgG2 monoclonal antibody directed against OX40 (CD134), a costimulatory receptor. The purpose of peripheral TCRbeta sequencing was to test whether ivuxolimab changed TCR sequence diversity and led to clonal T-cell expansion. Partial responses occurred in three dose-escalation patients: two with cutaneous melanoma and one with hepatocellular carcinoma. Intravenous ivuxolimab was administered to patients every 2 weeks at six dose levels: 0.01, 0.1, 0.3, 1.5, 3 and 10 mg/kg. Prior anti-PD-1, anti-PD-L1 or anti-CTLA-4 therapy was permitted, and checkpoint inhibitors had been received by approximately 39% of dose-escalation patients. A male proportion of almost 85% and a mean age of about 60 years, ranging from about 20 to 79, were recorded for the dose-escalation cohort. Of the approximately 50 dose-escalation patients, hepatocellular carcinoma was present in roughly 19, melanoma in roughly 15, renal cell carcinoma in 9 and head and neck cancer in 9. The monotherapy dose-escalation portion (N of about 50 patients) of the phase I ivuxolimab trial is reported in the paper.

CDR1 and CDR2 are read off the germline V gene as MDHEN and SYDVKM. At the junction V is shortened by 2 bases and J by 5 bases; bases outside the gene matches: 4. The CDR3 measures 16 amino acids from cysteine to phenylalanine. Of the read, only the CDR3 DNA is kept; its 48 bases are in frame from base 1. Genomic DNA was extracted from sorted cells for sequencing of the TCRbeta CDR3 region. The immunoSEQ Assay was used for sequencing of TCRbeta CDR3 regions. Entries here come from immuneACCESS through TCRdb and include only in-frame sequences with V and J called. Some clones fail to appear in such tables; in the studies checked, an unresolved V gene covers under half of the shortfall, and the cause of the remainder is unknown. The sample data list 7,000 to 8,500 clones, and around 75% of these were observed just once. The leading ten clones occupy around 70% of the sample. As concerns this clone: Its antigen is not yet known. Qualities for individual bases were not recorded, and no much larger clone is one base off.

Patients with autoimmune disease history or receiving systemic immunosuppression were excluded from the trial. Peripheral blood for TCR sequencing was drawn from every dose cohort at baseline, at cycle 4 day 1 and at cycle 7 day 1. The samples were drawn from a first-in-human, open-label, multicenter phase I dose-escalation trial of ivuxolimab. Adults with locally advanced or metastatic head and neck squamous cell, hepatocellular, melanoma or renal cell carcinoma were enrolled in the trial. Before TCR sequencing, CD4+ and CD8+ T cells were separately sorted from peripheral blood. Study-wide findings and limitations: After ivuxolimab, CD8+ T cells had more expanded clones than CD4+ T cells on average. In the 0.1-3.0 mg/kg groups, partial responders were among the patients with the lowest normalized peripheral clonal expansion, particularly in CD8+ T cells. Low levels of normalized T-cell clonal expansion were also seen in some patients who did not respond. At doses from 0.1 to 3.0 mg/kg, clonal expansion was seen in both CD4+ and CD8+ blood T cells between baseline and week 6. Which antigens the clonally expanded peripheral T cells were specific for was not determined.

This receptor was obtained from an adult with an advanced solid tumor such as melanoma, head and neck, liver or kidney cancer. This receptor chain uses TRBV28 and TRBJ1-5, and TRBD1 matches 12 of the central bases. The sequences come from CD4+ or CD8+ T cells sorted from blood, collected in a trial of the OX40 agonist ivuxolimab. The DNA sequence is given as TGTGCCAGCAGTTTACCGGGACAGGGGGCCGATCAGCCCCAGCATTTT. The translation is CASSLPGQGADQPQHF.